This T cell receptor (beta chain) was retrieved from a study of response to subunit inactivated influenza vaccine. Study-level findings and limits: Authors suggested seasonal influenza vaccinations each recruit few new T cells.

MiXCR, applied by TCRdb to the RT-PCR reads, yields one record per CDR3 protein. The data show 650,000 to 800,000 distinct CDR3 sequences, about 15% seen once. Ten or more counts support this clonotype. Its target is unknown. CDR3 length equals 13 residues. Trimming removed 6 bases from V and 4 bases from J, with 10 bases in between. The receptor comes from a man aged 45 to 65 who received an inactivated influenza vaccine. V gene TRBV12-3 or TRBV12-4 combines with J gene TRBJ1-5; possibly TRBD1 for D (5 bases). The specimen comprised PBMCs from blood, sampled about 14 days before vaccination. This CDR3 is CASRAGKNQPQHF. The CDR3 DNA reads as TGTGCCAGCAGAGCAGGGAAAAATCAGCCCCAGCATTTT.